This T cell receptor (beta chain) was retrieved from a study of T cell responses to AZD1222 COVID-19 vaccine. To note about this clone: What it binds is unknown.

The assay was immunoSEQ multiplex PCR, and TCRdb's table has in-frame clones only and misses some. The sample consists of approximately 120,000 clones, nearly 90% of them appearing once. Whole-study results and caveats: Reports indicate that nearly half of spike-specific TCRs are directed at unmutated variant regions. Vaccine-associated CD4 TCRs ranged over spike, dominating at 160-218 and 743-854. Breadth and depth of Spike-specific TCRs rose after two AZD1222 doses. Baseline antibody screening turned up just six seropositive AZD1222 recipients.

The CDR3 has 15 residues. Germline V lookup: CDR1 SGHRS, CDR2 YFSETQ. V shed 3 bases and J shed 4 bases, with 15 bases lying between them. This clonotype was obtained from an adult who received the AZD1222 COVID-19 vaccine. Sequenced material: peripheral blood, taken 28 days after the second AZD1222 dose. The rearrangement joins TRBV5-1 to TRBJ2-3; maybe TRBD2 (5 bases). The CDR3 nucleotides are TGCGCCAGCAGCTCGGGATCTTCCGGCCCAGATACGCAGTATTTT. Its protein is CASSSGSSGPDTQYF.